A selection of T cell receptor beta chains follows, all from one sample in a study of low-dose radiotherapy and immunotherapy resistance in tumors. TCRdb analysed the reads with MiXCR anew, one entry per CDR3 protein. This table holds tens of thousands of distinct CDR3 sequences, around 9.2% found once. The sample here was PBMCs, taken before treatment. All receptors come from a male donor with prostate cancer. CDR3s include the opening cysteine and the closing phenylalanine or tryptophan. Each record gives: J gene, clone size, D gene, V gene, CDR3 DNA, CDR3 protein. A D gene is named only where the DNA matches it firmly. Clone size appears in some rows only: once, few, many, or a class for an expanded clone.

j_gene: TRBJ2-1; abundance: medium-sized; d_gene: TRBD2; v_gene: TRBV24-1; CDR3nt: TGTGCCACCAGTGATCTAGCGGGAGGTGGGAGCGAGCAGTTCTTC; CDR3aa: CATSDLAGGGSEQFF
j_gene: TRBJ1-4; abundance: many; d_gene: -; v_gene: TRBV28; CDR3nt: TGTGCCAGCGTAGAAGGGGGGGACGAAAAACTGTTTTTT; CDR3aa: CASVEGGDEKLFF
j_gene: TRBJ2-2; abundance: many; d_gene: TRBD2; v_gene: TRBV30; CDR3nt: TGTGCCTGGAGTGTTGGGACTAGCGGGAGGGCCTGGGCCGGGGAGCTGTTTTTT; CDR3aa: CAWSVGTSGRAWAGELFF
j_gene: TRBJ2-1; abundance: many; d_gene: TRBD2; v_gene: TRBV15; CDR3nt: TGTGCCACCAGCAGAAAAAGCGGGGCTGCCTACAATGAGCAGTTTTTC; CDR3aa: CATSRKSGAAYNEQFF
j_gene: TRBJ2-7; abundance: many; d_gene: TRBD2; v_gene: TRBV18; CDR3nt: TGTGCCAGCTCCCGGGACTACAAATACGAGCAGTACTTC; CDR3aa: CASSRDYKYEQYF
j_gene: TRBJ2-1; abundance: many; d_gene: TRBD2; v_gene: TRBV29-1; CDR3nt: TGCAGCGTTGAAAGCGGGAGAAATATCTATGAGCAGTTCTTC; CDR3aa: CSVESGRNIYEQFF
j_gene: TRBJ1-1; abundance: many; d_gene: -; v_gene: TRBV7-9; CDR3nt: TGTGCCAGCAGCTTAGGGGCAGCTACCCCTGAAGCTTTCTTT; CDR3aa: CASSLGAATPEAFF
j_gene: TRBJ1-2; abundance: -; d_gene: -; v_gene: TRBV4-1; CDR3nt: TGCGCCAGCAGCCAAGCCGAATCAGGGATTCTTGGCTACACCTTC; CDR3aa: CASSQAESGILGYTF
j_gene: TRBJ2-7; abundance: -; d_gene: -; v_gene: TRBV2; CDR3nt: TGTGCCAGCAATCGGGACCAAGGGGCCGAGCAGTACTTC; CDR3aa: CASNRDQGAEQYF
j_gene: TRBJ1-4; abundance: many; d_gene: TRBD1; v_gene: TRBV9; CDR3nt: TGTGCCAGCAGCGAGGGACAGGGGTACGAAAAACTGTTTTTT; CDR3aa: CASSEGQGYEKLFF
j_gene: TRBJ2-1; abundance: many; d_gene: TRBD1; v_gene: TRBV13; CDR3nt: TGTGCCAGCACCCCCTCCGGGACAGCCTACAATGAGCAGTTCTTC; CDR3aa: CASTPSGTAYNEQFF
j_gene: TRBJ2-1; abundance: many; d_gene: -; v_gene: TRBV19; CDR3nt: TGTGCCAGTAAAGGGCAGGGCCTTGAGCAGTTCTTC; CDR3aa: CASKGQGLEQFF
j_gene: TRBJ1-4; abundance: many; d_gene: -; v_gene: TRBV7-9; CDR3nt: TGTGCCAGCAGCTCCGATACCTCCGGGACCAAGTCAGAAAAACTGTTTTTT; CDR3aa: CASSSDTSGTKSEKLFF
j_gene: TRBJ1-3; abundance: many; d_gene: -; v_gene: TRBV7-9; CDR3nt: TGTGCCAGCAGCATTGGGGCACCTCTCTCTGGAAACACCATATATTTT; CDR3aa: CASSIGAPLSGNTIYF
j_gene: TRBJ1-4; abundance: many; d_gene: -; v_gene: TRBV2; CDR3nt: TGTGCCAGCACAGCGGTTTCTAATGAAAAACTGTTTTTT; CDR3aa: CASTAVSNEKLFF
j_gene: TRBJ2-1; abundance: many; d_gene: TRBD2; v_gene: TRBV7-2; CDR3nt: TGTGCCAGCAGCTCTCGGACTAGCGGGAGGGGATACAATGAGCAGTTCTTC; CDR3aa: CASSSRTSGRGYNEQFF
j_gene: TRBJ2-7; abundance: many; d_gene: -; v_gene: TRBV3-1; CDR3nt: TGTGCCAGCAGTTCGATCGGGGGACTCGAGCAGTACTTC; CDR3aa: CASSSIGGLEQYF
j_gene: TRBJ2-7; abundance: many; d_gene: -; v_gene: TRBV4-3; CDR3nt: TGCGCCAGCAGCCAAGATCGGGGATCCCCCTACGAGCAGTACTTC; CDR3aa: CASSQDRGSPYEQYF
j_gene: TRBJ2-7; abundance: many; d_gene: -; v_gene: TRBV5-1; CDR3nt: TGCGCCAGCAGTTCGGACCCGCATTCCCCCTACGAGCAGTACTTC; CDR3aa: CASSSDPHSPYEQYF
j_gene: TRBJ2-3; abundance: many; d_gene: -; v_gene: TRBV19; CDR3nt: TGTGCCAGTAGGGATACGGGAGCCAGGACAGATACGCAGTATTTT; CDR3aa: CASRDTGARTDTQYF
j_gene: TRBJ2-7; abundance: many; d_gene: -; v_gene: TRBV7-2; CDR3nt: TGTGCCAGCAGCCAGCGGACACCCACCTACGAGCAGTACTTC; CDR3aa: CASSQRTPTYEQYF
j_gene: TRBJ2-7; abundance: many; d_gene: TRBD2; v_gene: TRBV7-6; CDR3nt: TGTGCCAGCAGCTTTAGCGGGAGGGCCTCCTACGAGCAGTACTTC; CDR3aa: CASSFSGRASYEQYF
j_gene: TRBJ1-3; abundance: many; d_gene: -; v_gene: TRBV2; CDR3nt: TGTGCCAGCAGGGAACAGTCGATCTCTGGAAACACCATATATTTT; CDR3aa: CASREQSISGNTIYF
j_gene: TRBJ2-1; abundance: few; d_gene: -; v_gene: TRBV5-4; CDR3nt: TGTGCCAGCAGCCTCGGTGGCGCCAGCTCCTACAATGAGCAGTTCTTC; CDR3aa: CASSLGGASSYNEQFF
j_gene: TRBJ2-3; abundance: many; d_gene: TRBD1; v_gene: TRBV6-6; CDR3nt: TGTGCCAGCAGTTACCTCGGACAGGGTCGGGATACGCAGTATTTT; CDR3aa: CASSYLGQGRDTQYF